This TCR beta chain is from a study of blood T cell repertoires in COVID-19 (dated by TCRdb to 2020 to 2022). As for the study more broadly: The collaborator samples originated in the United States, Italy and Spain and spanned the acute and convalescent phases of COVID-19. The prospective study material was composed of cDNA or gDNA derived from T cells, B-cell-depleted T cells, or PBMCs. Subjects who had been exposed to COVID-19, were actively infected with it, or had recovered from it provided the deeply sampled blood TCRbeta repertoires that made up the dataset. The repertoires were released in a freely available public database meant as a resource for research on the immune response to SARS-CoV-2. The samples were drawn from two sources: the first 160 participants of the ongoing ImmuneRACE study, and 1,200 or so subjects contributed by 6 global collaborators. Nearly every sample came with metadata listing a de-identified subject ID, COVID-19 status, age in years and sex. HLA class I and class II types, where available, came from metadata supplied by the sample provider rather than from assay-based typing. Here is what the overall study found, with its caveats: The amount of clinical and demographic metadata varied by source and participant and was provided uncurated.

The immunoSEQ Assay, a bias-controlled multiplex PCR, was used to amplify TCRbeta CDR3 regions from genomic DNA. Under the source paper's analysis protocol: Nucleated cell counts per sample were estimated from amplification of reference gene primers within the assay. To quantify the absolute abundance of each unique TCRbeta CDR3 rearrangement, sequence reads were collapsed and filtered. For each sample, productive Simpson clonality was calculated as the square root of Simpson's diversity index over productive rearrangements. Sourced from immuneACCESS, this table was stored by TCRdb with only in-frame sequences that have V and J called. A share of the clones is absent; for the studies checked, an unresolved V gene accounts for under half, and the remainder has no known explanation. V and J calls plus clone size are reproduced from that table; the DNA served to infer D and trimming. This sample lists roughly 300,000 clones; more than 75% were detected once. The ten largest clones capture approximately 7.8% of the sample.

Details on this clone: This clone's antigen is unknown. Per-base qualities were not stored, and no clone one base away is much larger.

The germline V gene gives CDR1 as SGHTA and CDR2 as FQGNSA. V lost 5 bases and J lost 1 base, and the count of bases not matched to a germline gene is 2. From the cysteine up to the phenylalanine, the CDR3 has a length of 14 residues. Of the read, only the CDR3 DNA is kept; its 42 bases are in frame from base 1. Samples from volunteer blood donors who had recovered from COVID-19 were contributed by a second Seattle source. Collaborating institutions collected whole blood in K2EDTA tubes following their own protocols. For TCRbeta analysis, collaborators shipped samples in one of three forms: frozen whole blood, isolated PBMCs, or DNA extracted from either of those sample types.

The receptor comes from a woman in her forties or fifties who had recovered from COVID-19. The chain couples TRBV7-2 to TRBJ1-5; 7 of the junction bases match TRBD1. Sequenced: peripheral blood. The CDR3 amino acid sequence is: CASSPTGSNQPQHF. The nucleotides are TGTGCCAGCAGCCCGACAGGGAGCAATCAGCCCCAGCATTTT. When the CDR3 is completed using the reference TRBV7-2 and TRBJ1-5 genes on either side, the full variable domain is GAGVSQSPSNKVTEKGKDVELRCDPISGHTALYWYRQSLGQGLEFLIYFQGNSAPDKSGLPSDRFSAERTGGSVSTLTIQRTQQEDSAVYLCASSPTGSNQPQHFGDGTRLSIL.